A selection of T cell receptor beta chains follows, all from one sample in a study of PD-L1 blockade in urothelial cancer. Data came from immunoSEQ multiplex PCR; TCRdb stores just in-frame clones and leaves some out. The data hold 40,000 to 45,000 clones, with around 84% observed a single time. This specimen consisted of PBMCs, obtained around atezolizumab (anti-PD-L1) treatment. The receptors here all came from a man between 65 and 85 years old with urothelial cancer. Each CDR3 is given without its conserved first and last residue.

>TRBV15|TRBJ2-5
ATSREQKETQY
>TRBV7-2|TRBJ1-5
ASSLDWAITNQPQH
>TRBV6-6|TRBJ2-1
ASSLGRDSYNEQF
>TRBV5-1|TRBJ1-1
ASSLVRGPMNTEAF
>TRBV6-6|TRBJ1-2
ASWADGYT
>TRBV15|TRBJ1-4
ATSRDHRDEKLF
>TRBV5-4|TRBJ2-7
ASSPGGGTTLREQY
>TRBV29-1|TRBJ1-4
SATSTAAATNEKLF
>TRBV6-1|TRBJ2-5
ASSERIYQETQY
>TRBV5-1|TRBJ2-5
ASSLGSGAWETQY
>TRBV4-1|TRBJ2-1
ASSQDKLAGTANEQF
>TRBV11-2|TRBJ1-2
ASSLDSNYGYT
>TRBV27|TRBJ1-1
ASSLYAQRDTEAF